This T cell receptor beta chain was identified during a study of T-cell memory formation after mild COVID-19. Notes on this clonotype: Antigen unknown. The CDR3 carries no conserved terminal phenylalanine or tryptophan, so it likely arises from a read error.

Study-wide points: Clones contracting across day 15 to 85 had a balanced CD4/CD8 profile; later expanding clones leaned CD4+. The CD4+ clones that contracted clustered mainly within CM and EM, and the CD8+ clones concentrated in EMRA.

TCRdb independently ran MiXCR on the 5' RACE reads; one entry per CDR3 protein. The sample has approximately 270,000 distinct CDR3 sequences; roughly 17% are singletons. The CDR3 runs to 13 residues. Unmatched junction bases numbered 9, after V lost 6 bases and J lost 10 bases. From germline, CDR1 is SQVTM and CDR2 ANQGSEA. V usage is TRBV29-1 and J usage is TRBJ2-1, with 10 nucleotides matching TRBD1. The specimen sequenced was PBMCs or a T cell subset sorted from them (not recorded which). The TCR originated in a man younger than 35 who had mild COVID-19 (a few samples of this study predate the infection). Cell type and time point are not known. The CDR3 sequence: CSVDGQGVGEQFL. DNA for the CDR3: TGCAGCGTCGACGGACAGGGGGTTGGGGAGCAGTTCTTA.